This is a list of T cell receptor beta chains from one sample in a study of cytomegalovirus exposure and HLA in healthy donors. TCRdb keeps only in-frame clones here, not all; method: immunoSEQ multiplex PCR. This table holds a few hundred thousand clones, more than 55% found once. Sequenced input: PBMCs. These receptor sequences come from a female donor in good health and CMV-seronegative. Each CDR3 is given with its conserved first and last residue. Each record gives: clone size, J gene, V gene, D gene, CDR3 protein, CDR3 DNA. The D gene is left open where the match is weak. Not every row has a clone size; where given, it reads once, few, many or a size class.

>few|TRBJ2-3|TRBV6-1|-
CASTVSGGRNTQYF
TGTGCCAGCACGGTTTCCGGAGGGAGGAATACGCAGTATTTT
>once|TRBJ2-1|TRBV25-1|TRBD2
CASTVSGRVYNEQFF
TGTGCCAGCACCGTTAGCGGGAGGGTCTACAATGAGCAGTTCTTC
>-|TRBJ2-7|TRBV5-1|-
CASSLARDSGSSYEQYF
TGCGCCAGCAGCTTGGCCCGGGATAGCGGTAGCTCCTACGAGCAGTACTTC
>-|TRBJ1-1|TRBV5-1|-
CATLDRTGFSEAFF
TGCGCCACCCTCGACAGGACGGGTTTTTCTGAAGCTTTCTTT
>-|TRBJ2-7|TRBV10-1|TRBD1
CASRGQDSYEQYF
TGCGCCAGCAGAGGACAGGACTCCTACGAGCAGTACTTC
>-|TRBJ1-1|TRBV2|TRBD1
CATHSGQGHTEAFF
TGTGCCACTCACTCGGGACAGGGGCACACTGAAGCTTTCTTT
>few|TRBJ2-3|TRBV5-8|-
CASAGGSGSTDTQYF
TGTGCCAGCGCTGGCGGGTCTGGGTCGACAGATACGCAGTATTTT
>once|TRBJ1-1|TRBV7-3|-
CASSPPVEAFF
TGTGCCAGCAGCCCGCCGGTTGAAGCTTTCTTT
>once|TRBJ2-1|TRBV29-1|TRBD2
CSSHSGRASEQFF
TGCAGCTCGCACAGCGGGAGGGCCAGTGAGCAGTTCTTC
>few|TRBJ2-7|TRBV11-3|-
CASSLISSVLYEQYF
TGTGCCAGCAGCCTGATTTCTAGCGTTCTTTACGAGCAGTACTTC
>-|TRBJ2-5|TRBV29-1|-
CSVERIQNLKETQYF
TGCAGCGTGGAACGGATACAGAATCTGAAAGAGACCCAGTACTTC
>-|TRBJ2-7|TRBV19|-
CASSISDLFHEQYF
TGTGCCAGTAGCATTTCGGACTTGTTTCACGAGCAGTACTTC
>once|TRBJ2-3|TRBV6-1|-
CASSSGLLTDTQYF
TGTGCCAGCAGTTCCGGACTACTCACAGATACGCAGTATTTT
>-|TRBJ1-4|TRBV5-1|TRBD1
CASSLGDRGATNEKLFF
TGCGCCAGCAGCTTGGGGGACAGGGGTGCAACTAATGAAAAACTGTTTTTT
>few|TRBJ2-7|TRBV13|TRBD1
CASSSFDRADESYEQYF
TGTGCCAGCAGCTCCTTTGACAGGGCGGACGAATCCTACGAGCAGTACTTC
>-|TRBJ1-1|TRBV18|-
CASSPPGLEAFF
TGTGCCAGCTCACCACCAGGACTTGAAGCTTTCTTT
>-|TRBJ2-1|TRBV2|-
CASTSSYNEQFF
TGTGCCAGCACGAGCTCCTACAATGAGCAGTTCTTC
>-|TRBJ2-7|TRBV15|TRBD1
CATSRPSPGQVYYEQYF
TGTGCCACCAGCAGACCTTCTCCGGGACAGGTGTACTACGAGCAGTACTTC
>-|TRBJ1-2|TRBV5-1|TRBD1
CASSVGVTGGSGYTF
TGCGCCAGCAGCGTGGGTGTGACAGGGGGCAGCGGCTACACCTTC
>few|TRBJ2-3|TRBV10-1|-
CASGPAGADTQYF
TGCGCCAGCGGGCCCGCCGGCGCAGATACGCAGTATTTT
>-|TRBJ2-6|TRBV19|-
CASSAQTPGLGANVLTF
TGTGCCAGTAGCGCCCAAACGCCAGGGCTCGGGGCCAACGTCCTGACTTTC
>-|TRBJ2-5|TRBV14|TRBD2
CASSPRTSGRPTQYF
TGTGCCAGCAGCCCGAGGACTAGCGGGAGGCCCACCCAGTACTTC
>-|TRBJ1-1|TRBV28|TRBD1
CASSFGTGVHLNTEAFF
TGTGCCAGCAGTTTTGGGACAGGGGTCCACCTGAACACTGAAGCTTTCTTT
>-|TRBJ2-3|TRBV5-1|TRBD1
CASSFPGQMTDTQYF
TGCGCCAGCAGCTTTCCGGGACAGATGACAGATACGCAGTATTTT
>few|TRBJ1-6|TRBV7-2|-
CASSFDRKNSPLHF
TGTGCCAGCAGCTTCGACAGGAAGAATTCACCCCTCCACTTT
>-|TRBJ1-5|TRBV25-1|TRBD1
CASSGLDETGEGNQPQHF
TGTGCCAGCAGTGGATTAGATGAGACAGGGGAGGGCAATCAGCCCCAGCATTTT
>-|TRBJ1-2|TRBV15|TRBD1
CATSRDRGSNGYTF
TGTGCCACCAGCAGGGACAGGGGTAGTAATGGCTACACCTTC
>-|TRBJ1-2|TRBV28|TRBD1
CAISRQGPYGYTF
TGTGCCATATCACGACAGGGGCCCTATGGCTACACCTTC
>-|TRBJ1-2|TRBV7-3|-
CASSSSGIGADGYTF
TGTGCCAGCAGCTCGTCGGGCATAGGGGCAGATGGCTACACCTTC
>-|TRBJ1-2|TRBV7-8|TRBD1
CASSSRDRARGGYTF
TGTGCCAGCAGCTCCCGGGACAGGGCCCGTGGTGGCTACACCTTC
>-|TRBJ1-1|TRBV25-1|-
CASSEYMQGGSEAFF
TGTGCCAGCAGTGAATATATGCAGGGAGGGTCTGAAGCTTTCTTT
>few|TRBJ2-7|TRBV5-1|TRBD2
CASSLLWRGSYEQYF
TGCGCCAGCAGCCTGTTATGGCGGGGGTCCTACGAGCAGTACTTC
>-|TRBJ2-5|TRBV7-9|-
CASSFAGPHQETQYF
TGTGCCAGCAGCTTTGCAGGCCCCCACCAAGAGACCCAGTACTTC
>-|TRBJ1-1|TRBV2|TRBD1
CASAGQMNTEAFF
TGTGCCAGCGCGGGACAGATGAACACTGAAGCTTTCTTT
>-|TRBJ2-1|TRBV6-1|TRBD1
CASSVYRGEQFF
TGTGCCAGCAGTGTGTACAGGGGAGAGCAGTTCTTC
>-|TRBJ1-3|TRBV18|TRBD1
CASSRPGTGGGDTIYF
TGTGCCAGCTCACGCCCCGGGACAGGGGGCGGCGACACCATATATTTT
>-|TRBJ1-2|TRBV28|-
CASKILGGHYGYTF
TGTGCCAGCAAAATATTGGGAGGTCACTATGGCTACACCTTC
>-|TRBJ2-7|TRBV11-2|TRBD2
CASSPQASGRPSQYF
TGTGCCAGCAGCCCCCAGGCTAGCGGGAGACCCTCGCAGTACTTC
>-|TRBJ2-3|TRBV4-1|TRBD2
CASSQQPTSGADTQYF
TGCGCCAGCAGCCAACAACCGACTAGCGGCGCAGATACGCAGTATTTT
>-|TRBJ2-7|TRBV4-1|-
CASSQPRGYEQYF
TGCGCCAGCAGCCAACCGCGGGGCTACGAGCAGTACTTC
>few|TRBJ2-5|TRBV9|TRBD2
CASSVGLASEQYF
TGTGCCAGCAGCGTAGGACTAGCATCGGAGCAGTACTTC
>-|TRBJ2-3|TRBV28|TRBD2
CASSLRKLAGETDTQYF
TGTGCCAGCAGTTTACGAAAATTAGCGGGAGAGACAGATACGCAGTATTTT
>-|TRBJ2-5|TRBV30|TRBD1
CAWSVFRGIQTQYF
TGTGCCTGGAGTGTATTCAGGGGGATACAGACCCAGTACTTC
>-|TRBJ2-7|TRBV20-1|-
CSAMAGNEQYF
TGCAGTGCTATGGCAGGGAACGAGCAGTACTTC
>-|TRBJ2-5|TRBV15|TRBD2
CATSREAGGRETQYF
TGTGCCACCAGCAGAGAGGCGGGAGGGCGGGAGACCCAGTACTTC
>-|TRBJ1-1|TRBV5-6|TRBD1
CASSFGQGGFGEAFF
TGTGCCAGCAGCTTTGGACAGGGGGGATTCGGTGAAGCTTTCTTT
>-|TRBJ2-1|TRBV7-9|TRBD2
CAGARSGSFDEQFF
TGTGCCGGCGCTCGAAGCGGGAGTTTCGATGAGCAGTTCTTC
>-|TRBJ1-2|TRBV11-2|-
CASSRPGRGDGYTF
TGTGCCAGCAGCCGTCCTGGTCGGGGAGATGGCTACACCTTC
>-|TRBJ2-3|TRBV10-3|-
CAGGGGLAGTDTQYF
TGTGCCGGGGGAGGGGGGCTAGCGGGCACAGATACGCAGTATTTT
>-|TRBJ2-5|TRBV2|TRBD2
CAIRLAGMETQYF
TGTGCCATAAGACTAGCGGGAATGGAGACCCAGTACTTC
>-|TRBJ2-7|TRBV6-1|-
CASRRGGSGEQYF
TGTGCCAGCAGGAGAGGCGGCTCTGGCGAGCAGTACTTC